This TCR beta chain was found in a study of CD8 T cells in Susac syndrome. Random hexamers were used to reverse transcribe an amount of about 0.45 to 1 ug RNA. A single record per CDR3 protein comes from TCRdb applying MiXCR to the immunoSEQ multiplex PCR reads. Of 330,000 or so distinct CDR3 sequences detected, about 91% appear once; the ten largest clones hold 0.18%. TCR beta sequencing was performed on blood CD8+ and CD4+ T cells. V shed 1 base, J shed 4 bases, and the junction held 10 bases outside the gene matches. CDR3 size: 18 residues. Germline assignment: CDR1 SGHTA and CDR2 FQGNSA. The TCR was taken from a human donor with multiple sclerosis. J is TRBJ2-1 and V is TRBV7-2; 10 bases map to TRBD2. Source material: CD8+ T cells from PBMCs. Here the CDR3 DNA reads TGTGCCAGCAGCTTAGGGGATGCTAGCGGGAGAGCTTACAATGAGCAGTTCTTC. Its translation: CASSLGDASGRAYNEQFF. The full variable domain, in which reference TRBV7-2 and TRBJ2-1 provide the parts outside the CDR3, is GAGVSQSPSNKVTEKGKDVELRCDPISGHTALYWYRQSLGQGLEFLIYFQGNSAPDKSGLPSDRFSAERTGGSVSTLTIQRTQQEDSAVYLCASSLGDASGRAYNEQFFGPGTRLTVL.